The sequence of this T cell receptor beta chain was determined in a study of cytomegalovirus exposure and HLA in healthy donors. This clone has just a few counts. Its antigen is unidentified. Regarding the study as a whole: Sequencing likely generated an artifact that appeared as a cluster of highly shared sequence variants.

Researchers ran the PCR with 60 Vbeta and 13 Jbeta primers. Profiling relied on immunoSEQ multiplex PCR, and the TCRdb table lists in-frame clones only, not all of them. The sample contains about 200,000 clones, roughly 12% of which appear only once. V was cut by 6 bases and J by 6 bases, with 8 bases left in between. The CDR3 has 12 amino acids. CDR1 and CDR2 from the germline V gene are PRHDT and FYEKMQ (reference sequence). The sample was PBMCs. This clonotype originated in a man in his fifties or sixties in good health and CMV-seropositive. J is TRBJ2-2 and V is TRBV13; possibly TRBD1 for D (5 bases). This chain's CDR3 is CASRKGPGELFF. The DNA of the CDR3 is TGTGCCAGCAGGAAGGGGCCCGGGGAGCTGTTTTTT.